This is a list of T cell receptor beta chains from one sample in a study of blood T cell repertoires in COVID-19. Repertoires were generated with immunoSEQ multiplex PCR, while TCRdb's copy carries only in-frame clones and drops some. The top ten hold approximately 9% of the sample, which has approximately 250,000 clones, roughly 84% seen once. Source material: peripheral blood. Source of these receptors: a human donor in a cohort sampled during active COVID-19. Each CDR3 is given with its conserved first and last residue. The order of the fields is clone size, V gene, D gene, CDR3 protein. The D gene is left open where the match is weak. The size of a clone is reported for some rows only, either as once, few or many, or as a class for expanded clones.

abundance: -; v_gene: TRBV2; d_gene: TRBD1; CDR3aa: CASSDRGRSSYNSPLHF
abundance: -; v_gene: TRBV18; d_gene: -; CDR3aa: CASSPTGLEGYEQYF
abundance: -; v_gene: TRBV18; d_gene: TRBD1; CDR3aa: CASSPGRGLQYGYTF
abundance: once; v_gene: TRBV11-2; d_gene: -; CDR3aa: CASSLYGQSDSYEQYF
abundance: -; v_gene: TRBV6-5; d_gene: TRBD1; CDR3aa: CASRLDRVPGNTIYF
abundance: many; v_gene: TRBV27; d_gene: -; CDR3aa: CASTPGAGAGTEAFF
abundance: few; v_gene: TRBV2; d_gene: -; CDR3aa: CASSGQSNQPQHF
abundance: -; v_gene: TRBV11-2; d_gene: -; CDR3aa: CASSITSAGNTIYF
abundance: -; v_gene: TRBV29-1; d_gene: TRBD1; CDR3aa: CSIRQGVGYEQYF
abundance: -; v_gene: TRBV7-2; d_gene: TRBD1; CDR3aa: CASSLRDSEKLFF
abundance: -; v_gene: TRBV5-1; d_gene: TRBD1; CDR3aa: CASSLGQGRQTLPKTEAFF
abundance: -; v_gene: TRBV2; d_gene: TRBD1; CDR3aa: CAGGQGRSYEQYF
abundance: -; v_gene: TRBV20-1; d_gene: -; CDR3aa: CSFRGNYGYTF
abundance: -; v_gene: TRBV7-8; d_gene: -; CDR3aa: CASSLNMNYGYTF
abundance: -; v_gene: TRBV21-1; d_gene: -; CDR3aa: CASSKEATRSCCCTGELFF
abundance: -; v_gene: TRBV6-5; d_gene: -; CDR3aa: CASSYASTSETQYF
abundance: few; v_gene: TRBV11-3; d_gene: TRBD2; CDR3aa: CASSPGLREVKDTQYF
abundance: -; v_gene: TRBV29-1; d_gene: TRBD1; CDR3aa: CSVVGRGQETQYF
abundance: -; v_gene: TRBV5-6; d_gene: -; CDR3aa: CASTPFPARGYTF
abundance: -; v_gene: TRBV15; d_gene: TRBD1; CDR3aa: CATSPWTGGATEAFF
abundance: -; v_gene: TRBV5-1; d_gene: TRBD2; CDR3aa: CASSLATSGRGGEQYF
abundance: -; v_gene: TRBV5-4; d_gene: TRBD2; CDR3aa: CASSQIAGGETQYF
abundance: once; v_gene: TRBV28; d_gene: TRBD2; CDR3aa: CASSLQTSGGTYEQYF
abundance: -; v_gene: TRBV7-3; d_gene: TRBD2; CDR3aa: CASSLTGGYGELFF
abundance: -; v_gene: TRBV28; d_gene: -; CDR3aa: CASSSRGRGTEAFF